This T cell receptor beta chain was sequenced during a study of lymphopenia after photon versus proton radiotherapy. With respect to this clone: The antigen is not known.

This CDR3 contains 15 residues. The J segment lost 3 bases and the V segment lost 1 base, leaving 4 bases of the junction unmatched. Germline CDR1 SGDLS, CDR2 YYNGEE. The study, taken as a whole, reports: Under photons, naive T cells and diversity fell while effector/memory populations rose. Only patients who died were analyzed for survival; proton advantage is unproven.

Assay used: immunoSEQ multiplex PCR; TCRdb lists only in-frame clones, some missing. The table records about 29,000 clones, roughly 87% of them present only once. The sample consisted of peripheral blood, taken from a patient treated with proton-based radiotherapy. The chain joins TRBV9 to TRBJ2-3, with 8 bases that match TRBD2. This clonotype was obtained from a woman in her sixties with cholangiocarcinoma. Some clones in this sample may be carry-over from other donors' samples. In nucleotides, the CDR3 is TGTGCCAGCAGCGTAAGACGGGAGGGGACAGATACGCAGTATTTT. Translated: CASSVRREGTDTQYF.